The 28 T cell receptor beta chains below come from one sample, sequenced in a study of blood T cell repertoires in COVID-19. Generated by immunoSEQ multiplex PCR, the TCRdb table keeps only in-frame clones and is missing some. Of over 250,000 clones in the sample, 86% were seen once. The sequencing input was PBMCs or T cells enriched from blood (not recorded which). Receptors were obtained from a young woman who had recovered from COVID-19.

This clone was seen only a few times. The identical CDR3 is also encoded by other nucleotide sequences in the sample. V is TRBV3-1 (or the pseudogene TRBV3-2) and J is TRBJ1-2, with D tentatively TRBD1 (6 bases). Deletions cut 1 base from V and 4 bases from J, with 7 bases between. The CDR3 length is 13 residues. Per germline, CDR1 LGHDT and CDR2 YNNKEL (reference sequence). This CDR3 is CASSQGTAYGYTF. The DNA for the CDR3 is TGTGCCAGCAGCCAAGGGACAGCCTATGGCTACACCTTC.

The chain joins TRBV27 to TRBJ2-2; D is possibly TRBD2 (6 bases). This CDR3 spans 15 amino acids. CDR1 and CDR2 (germline): MNHEY, SMNVEV (reference sequence). Trimming removed 0 bases from V and 5 bases from J, with 10 bases in between. The CDR3 is CASSLSSAGTGELFF. In nucleotides, the CDR3 is TGTGCCAGCAGTTTATCGTCGGCGGGGACCGGGGAGCTGTTTTTT.

This chain uses TRBV5-6 with TRBJ1-1; the D is unclear. Germline V lookup: CDR1 SGHDT, CDR2 YYEEEE. V dropped 1 base and J dropped 1 base, with 5 bases sitting between them. This CDR3 spans 13 amino acids. CDR3 protein: CASSLNRNTEAFF. The CDR3 DNA reads TGTGCCAGCAGCTTGAACAGGAACACTGAAGCTTTCTTT.

V and J are TRBV9 and TRBJ2-5, with a tentative D call TRBD2 (5 bases). CDR3 length: 13 amino acids. The V end lost 4 bases, the J end lost 7 bases, and 14 bases lay between the germline ends. In germline, CDR1 is SGDLS, CDR2 YYNGEE. The CDR3 loop is CASSPGGPLTQYF. The CDR3 bases are TGTGCCAGCAGCCCGGGCGGGCCCCTGACCCAGTACTTC.

This clone was counted between two and nine times. The rearrangement links TRBV9 to TRBJ1-2; perhaps TRBD1 as D (5 bases). CDR3 length equals 16 residues. Germline V gene data show CDR1 as SGDLS and CDR2 as YYNGEE. V was cut by 0 bases and J by 3 bases, with 15 bases left in between. CDR3 nucleotide sequence: TGTGCCAGCAGCGTAGCCTTAGGAGGGACGGACTATGGCTACACCTTC. Protein sequence: CASSVALGGTDYGYTF.

V gene TRBV3-1 (or the pseudogene TRBV3-2) combines with J gene TRBJ1-1, with TRBD1 identical over 8 bases. This CDR3 comprises 13 residues. With 0 bases clipped from V and 8 bases from J, the junction kept 2 bases outside the gene matches. Germline V lookup: CDR1 LGHDT, CDR2 YNNKEL (reference sequence). The CDR3 protein is CASSQDWDREAFF. The DNA of the CDR3 is TGTGCCAGCAGCCAAGACTGGGACAGGGAAGCTTTCTTT.

The V gene is TRBV10-2, the J gene TRBJ2-5; 8 bases fit TRBD2. Germline loops: CDR1 WSHSY, CDR2 SAAADI. After removal of 0 bases from V and 1 base from J, the junction contained 10 bases not matched to a gene. The CDR3 consists of 18 residues. The CDR3: CASSESIASGLSQETQYF. DNA for the CDR3: TGCGCCAGCAGTGAGTCGATCGCTAGCGGGCTAAGCCAAGAGACCCAGTACTTC.

The rearrangement uses TRBV6-1 and TRBJ1-1, with D unclear. V lost 3 bases and J lost 6, with 8 bases in between. The V gene's germline CDR1 is MNHNS and CDR2 SASEGT. This CDR3 contains 12 residues. DNA of the CDR3: TGTGCCAGCAGTGACGGAGACGCTGAAGCTTTCTTT. Translation: CASSDGDAEAFF.

The chain links TRBV7-6 to TRBJ1-1, with D perhaps matching TRBD1 (5 bases). The CDR3 loop spans 14 amino acids. Deletions cut 5 bases from V and 4 bases from J, with 14 bases between. Germline V gene lookup returns CDR1 SGHVS and CDR2 FNYEAQ. CDR3 DNA: TGTGCCAGCAGCCCCCTTGACGGGGGCACTGAAGCTTTCTTT. Translating it yields CASSPLDGGTEAFF.

This CDR3 is CAGQAAYEQYF. CDR3 sequence (DNA): TGTGCAGGACAGGCGGCCTACGAGCAGTACTTC. The chain uses TRBV30 and TRBJ2-7, with TRBD1 matching over 7 bases. Germline CDR1 is GTSNPN and CDR2 is SVGIG (reference sequence). The CDR3 contains 11 residues. Looking up the rest from reference TRBV30 and TRBJ2-7 gives the full variable domain: SQTIHQWPATLVQPVGSPLSLECTVEGTSNPNLYWYRQAAGRGLQLLFYSVGIGQISSEVPQNLSASRPQDRQFILSSKKLLLSDSGFYLCAGQAAYEQYFGPGTRLTVT.

The gene calls are TRBV4-1 and TRBJ1-2; the match to TRBD1 covers 7 bases. The CDR3 is made up of 15 amino acids. The ends lost 0 bases at V and 5 bases at J; junction bases unmatched: 6. Germline values: CDR1 MGHRA, CDR2 YSYEKL. CDR3 nucleotide sequence: TGCGCCAGCAGCCAAGATTGGACAGGCCAATATGGCTACACCTTC. As protein: CASSQDWTGQYGYTF.

This clone was detected only once. J is TRBJ2-7 and V is TRBV7-2; 14 nucleotides match TRBD2. This CDR3 is built from 16 residues. The germline V gene encodes CDR1 SGHTA and CDR2 FQGNSA. V trimming: 0 bases; J trimming: 4 bases; junction bases outside the gene matches: 2. CDR3 protein: CASSLAGLAGDYEQYF. The CDR3 DNA is TGTGCCAGCAGCTTAGCGGGACTAGCGGGGGATTACGAGCAGTACTTC.

The chain has TRBV12-3 or TRBV12-4 and TRBJ2-1, with TRBD1 matching 7 bases. The CDR3 totals 11 residues. The junction had 4 bases not matched to a gene; V was cut back by 5 bases and J by 12 bases. CDR3 in DNA: TGTGCCAGCAGTCTTACAGGGGTGCAGTTCTTC. The encoded protein is CASSLTGVQFF.

This clone was recorded only once. With a much larger clone just one base away, this may be a read error. The rearrangement joins TRBV2 to TRBJ1-5; 11 bases fit TRBD1. CDR1 SNHLY and CDR2 FYNNEI come from the germline V gene. V trimming: 4 bases; J trimming: 5 bases; junction bases outside the gene matches: 1. The CDR3 covers 14 residues. The CDR3 DNA reads TGTGCCAGCAGTGGGGACAGGGGGTATCAGCCCCAGCATTTT. This gives the protein CASSGDRGYQPQHF.

The chain joins TRBV27 to TRBJ1-4; D may be TRBD1 (5 bases). Trimming cost V 3 bases and J 5 bases, with 19 bases left between them. CDR1 is MNHEY, CDR2 SMNVEV, per germline (reference sequence). This CDR3 region has 17 residues. CDR3 sequence reads: CASSFGGMGGGNEKLFF. In DNA form, the CDR3 reads TGTGCCAGCAGTTTTGGGGGTATGGGGGGGGGAAATGAAAAACTGTTTTTT.

The J gene is TRBJ2-1, the V gene TRBV2, with 7 bases that match TRBD2. This CDR3 has 15 residues. Per germline, CDR1 SNHLY and CDR2 FYNNEI. Unmatched junction bases numbered 9, after V lost 9 bases and J lost 1 base. CDR3 residues: CASCSEGGSYNEQFF. The CDR3 region has the DNA TGTGCCAGTTGTTCAGAGGGAGGGTCCTACAATGAGCAGTTCTTC.

The chain links TRBV28 to TRBJ2-5; TRBD2 agrees at 10 bases. The CDR3 consists of 16 residues. The germline V gene has CDR1 MDHEN and CDR2 SYDVKM. Germline trimming cut 5 bases from V and 4 bases from J; bases unmatched to any gene: 10. This chain's CDR3 is CASSPPAGGPPETQYF. The CDR3 coding sequence is TGTGCCAGCAGTCCACCAGCGGGAGGGCCCCCAGAGACCCAGTACTTC.

This clone was observed once. V usage is TRBV15 and J usage is TRBJ2-1; TRBD2 is a possible D gene (5 bases). The CDR3 loop spans 16 amino acids. Germline-derived CDR1 and CDR2 are LNHNV and YYDKDF (reference sequence). Between the trimmed V and J ends, which lost 1 base and 2 bases, there was a span of 12 bases. The DNA of the CDR3 is TGTGCCACCAGCAGAGCTACTAGTTGGGCCTACAATGAGCAGTTCTTC. Translating it yields CATSRATSWAYNEQFF. Full variable domain (rest looked up from reference TRBV15 and TRBJ2-1): DAMVIQNPRYQVTQFGKPVTLSCSQTLNHNVMYWYQQKSSQAPKLLFHYYDKDFNNEADTPDNFQSRRPNTSFCFLDIRSPGLGDTAMYLCATSRATSWAYNEQFFGPGTRLTVL.

The V gene is TRBV4-3, the J gene TRBJ2-2, with D unclear. The CDR3 is 15 amino acids. V lost 0 bases, J lost 3 bases, and 8 bases lay in between. Germline V lookup: CDR1 LGHNA, CDR2 YSLEER. CDR3 DNA sequence: TGCGCCAGCAGCCAAGATGGTTCGGACACCGGGGAGCTGTTTTTT. Amino acids: CASSQDGSDTGELFF.

The rearrangement uses TRBV15 and TRBJ2-5; a weak D match, TRBD1 (6 bases). Germline V CDR1 and CDR2: LNHNV, YYDKDF (reference sequence). Trimming pared 0 bases from V and 0 bases from J, leaving 17 bases between. The CDR3 totals 18 residues. The CDR3 sequence is CATSREPTGAMYQETQYF. Written as DNA, the CDR3 is TGTGCCACCAGCAGAGAACCGACAGGAGCTATGTACCAAGAGACCCAGTACTTC.

Here the CDR3 DNA reads TGTGCCAGCAGTGAGACAGGGGGCAACACCGGGGAGCTGTTTTTT. Its protein product is CASSETGGNTGELFF. J is TRBJ2-2 and V is TRBV6-1; 10 bases fit TRBD1. Trimming took 3 bases from V and 2 from J; bases not matched to a gene: 0. This CDR3 comprises 15 residues. Germline CDR1 and CDR2: MNHNS and SASEGT.

The V gene is TRBV3-1 (or the pseudogene TRBV3-2), the J gene TRBJ2-3; TRBD1 matches at 7 bases. The CDR3 extends over 16 amino acids. Germline V gives CDR1 LGHDT, CDR2 YNNKEL (reference sequence). J was trimmed by 1 base and V by 4 bases; bases with no gene match: 8. CDR3: CASSPYRGWGTDTQYF. CDR3 coding DNA: TGTGCCAGCAGCCCGTACAGGGGATGGGGCACAGATACGCAGTATTTT.

The chain joins TRBV19 to TRBJ1-1, with 9 nucleotides matching TRBD1. Germline-derived CDR1 and CDR2 are LNHDA and SQIVND (reference sequence). The length of the CDR3 is 16 residues. V lost 1 base to trimming and J lost 11 bases; unmatched junction nucleotides: 14. The CDR3 coding sequence is TGTGCCAGTAGTATAGTGCTTGGGACAGGGTATAATGGGGCTTTCTTT. The encoded protein is CASSIVLGTGYNGAFF.

The CDR3 DNA reads as TGTGCCAGCACCATTAGCACAGATACGCAGTATTTT. Translated, it gives CASTISTDTQYF. V and J are TRBV2 and TRBJ2-3; D gene uncertain. V lost 7 bases, J lost 0 bases, and 5 bases lay in between. Germline CDR1 reads SNHLY; CDR2 reads FYNNEI. This CDR3 is 12 amino acids long.

This rearrangement joins TRBV30 to TRBJ2-2, with no clear D. CDR3 size: 12 residues. V was cut by 7 bases and J by 0 bases, with 6 bases left in between. Germline values: CDR1 GTSNPN, CDR2 SVGIG (reference sequence). CDR3 nucleotide sequence: TGTGCCTACAGCCCGAACACCGGGGAGCTGTTTTTT. Translating it yields CAYSPNTGELFF.

About this clone itself: A junction boundary mismatches the germline segment, possibly from a read error. V usage is TRBV5-4 and J usage is TRBJ2-7; tentative D call: TRBD2 (7 bases). Germline V gene sequence: CDR1 SGHNT, CDR2 YYREEE (reference sequence). The length of the CDR3 is 15 residues. The CDR3 region has the DNA TGTGCCAGCAGCTTGGGACTAGCAAAGAGGGGGACGGCAAACTTC. Translated, it gives CASSLGLAKRGTANF.

The table lists this clone with a few counts. CDR3 nucleotides: TGTGCCAGCAGCTTAGGGCCGAGTACCTACGAGCAGTACTTC. It is translated as CASSLGPSTYEQYF. The rearrangement links TRBV13 to TRBJ2-7, with no clear D. The CDR3 is 14 residues long. Trimming removed 0 bases from V and 2 bases from J, with 8 bases in between. From germline, CDR1 is PRHDT and CDR2 FYEKMQ (reference sequence).

V gene TRBV15 combines with J gene TRBJ2-7; no reliable D call. The CDR3 spans 12 residues. In germline, CDR1 is LNHNV, CDR2 YYDKDF (reference sequence). Deletions cut 5 bases from V and 1 base from J, with 6 bases between. The CDR3 region has the DNA TGTGCCACCAGCTCAGGTTCCTACGAGCAGTACTTC. This codes for CATSSGSYEQYF.